The rows below give T cell receptor beta chains drawn from one sample of a study of cytomegalovirus exposure and HLA in healthy donors. Sequencing was performed with immunoSEQ multiplex PCR; in TCRdb, only in-frame clones are kept and a portion is missing. The repertoire holds under 55,000 clones, with around 70% as singletons. Input material: PBMCs. These receptors were collected from a woman aged 50 to 60 in good health and CMV-seronegative. CDR3s include the opening cysteine and the closing phenylalanine or tryptophan. A D gene is named only where the DNA matches it firmly. Clone size is stated in some rows and not others, as once, few, many or a class when expanded.

cdr3_nt cdr3_aa j_call v_call d_call clone_size
TGTGCCAGCGGAACCACCGGGACTCTTGGGGAGACCCAGTACTTC CASGTTGTLGETQYF TRBJ2-5 TRBV6-1 - -
TGTGCCAGCATCGACGGACAGGGGGCCGAGCAGTACTTC CASIDGQGAEQYF TRBJ2-7 TRBV28 TRBD1 -
TGTGCCAGCAGCATTGGGACAGCCCATCAGCCCCAGCATTTT CASSIGTAHQPQHF TRBJ1-5 TRBV11-3 TRBD1 -
TGCAGCGTTGAAAAAACAGGGAGCGTGCAGTTCTTC CSVEKTGSVQFF TRBJ2-1 TRBV29-1 - -
TGTGCCAGCAGTGAAGCAACAGGGGGCCGCAATCAGCCCCAGCATTTT CASSEATGGRNQPQHF TRBJ1-5 TRBV2 TRBD1 -
TGTGCCAGTAGTACTAGGGGGACAGATACGCAGTATTTT CASSTRGTDTQYF TRBJ2-3 TRBV19 - few
TGCGCCAGCAGTCAATCCACAGATACGCAGTATTTT CASSQSTDTQYF TRBJ2-3 TRBV10-1 - -
TGCAGCGTTGAAATAGGGGGCGGGTTTAAGGGCTACACCTTC CSVEIGGGFKGYTF TRBJ1-2 TRBV29-1 TRBD1 -
TGCGCCAGCAGCCGACAGGCGGGCACTAATGAAAAACTGTTTTTT CASSRQAGTNEKLFF TRBJ1-4 TRBV5-1 - -
TGTGCCAGCGACCTTGACAGAAATTCACCCCTCCACTTT CASDLDRNSPLHF TRBJ1-6 TRBV6-1 - -
TGTGCCAGCAGCCCCGAAGAGTGGGGCGCAGATACGCAGTATTTT CASSPEEWGADTQYF TRBJ2-3 TRBV4-2 - -
TGTGCCAGCAGCTTTGGCAGGGGTGGTACAGCGGACACTGAAGCTTTCTTT CASSFGRGGTADTEAFF TRBJ1-1 TRBV7-9 - -